This T cell receptor beta chain appears in the sequencing data of a study of blood T cell repertoires in COVID-19. Study in general: The analysed material was cDNA or gDNA that came from T cells, B-cell-depleted T cells, or PBMCs.

V trimming: 5 bases; J trimming: 5 bases; junction bases outside the gene matches: 8. The CDR3 has 14 amino acids. Germline values: CDR1 SEHNR, CDR2 FQNEAQ (reference sequence). Cohort 3 donors were reported recovered after two negative PCRs, clearance, or symptom resolution. As processed by the authors: Scientists estimated how many nucleated cells there were by amplifying reference gene primers. Generated by immunoSEQ multiplex PCR, the TCRdb table keeps only in-frame clones and is missing some. V, J and clone size reflect that table, while D and trimming were determined from the DNA. The sample lists a few hundred thousand clones; 85% to 90% were seen once.

The sequencing input was PBMCs or T cells enriched from blood (not recorded which). The receptor was isolated from a woman aged 18-29 years who had recovered from COVID-19. The chain couples TRBV7-9 to TRBJ2-7; 8 positions match TRBD2. The DNA of the CDR3 is TGTGCCAGCAGCCCGGGACTAGATCCCCACGAGCAGTACTTC. Translated, it gives CASSPGLDPHEQYF.